This T cell receptor beta chain derives from a study of shared clonotypes between healthy human individuals. CD45RO-negative CD8 cells positively selected for CCR7 made up the naive population, which excluded terminally differentiated effector memory CD45RA+ cells. Clones were read by immunoSEQ multiplex PCR, and TCRdb kept only the in-frame ones, dropping some. The sample holds about 2,200,000 clones, about 92% seen once. V was shortened by 3 bases and J by 1 base, with 12 bases between the two germline ends. Germline V gene sequence: CDR1 SGDLS, CDR2 YYNGEE. There are 15 residues in the CDR3. The sample was naive CD8+ T cells from PBMCs. This sequence was found in a man between 18 and 35 years old in good health. Some clones in this sample may be carry-over from other donors' samples. The V and J genes are TRBV9 and TRBJ2-3; D is undetermined. The CDR3 loop reads CASSAAGRRTDTQYF. The CDR3 nucleotides read TGTGCCAGCAGCGCTGCTGGGCGACGCACAGATACGCAGTATTTT.